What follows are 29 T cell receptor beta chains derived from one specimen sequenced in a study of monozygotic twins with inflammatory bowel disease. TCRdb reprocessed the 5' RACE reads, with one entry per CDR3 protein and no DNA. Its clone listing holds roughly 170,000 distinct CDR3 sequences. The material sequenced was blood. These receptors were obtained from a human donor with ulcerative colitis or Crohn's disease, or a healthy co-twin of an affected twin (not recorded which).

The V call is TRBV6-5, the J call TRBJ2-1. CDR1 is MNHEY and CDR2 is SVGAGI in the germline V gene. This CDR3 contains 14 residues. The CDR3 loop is CASSYSTMVTEQFF.

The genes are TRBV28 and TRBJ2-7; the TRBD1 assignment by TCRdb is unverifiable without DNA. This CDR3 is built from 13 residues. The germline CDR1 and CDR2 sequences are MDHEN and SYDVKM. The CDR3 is CASRGQGAREQYF.

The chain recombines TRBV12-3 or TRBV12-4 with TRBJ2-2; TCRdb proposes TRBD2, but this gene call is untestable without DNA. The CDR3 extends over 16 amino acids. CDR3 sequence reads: CASNLPFGRTTGELFF.

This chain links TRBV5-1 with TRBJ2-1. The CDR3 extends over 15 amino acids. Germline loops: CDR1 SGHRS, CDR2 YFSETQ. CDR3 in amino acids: CASSRDKPSYNEQFF.

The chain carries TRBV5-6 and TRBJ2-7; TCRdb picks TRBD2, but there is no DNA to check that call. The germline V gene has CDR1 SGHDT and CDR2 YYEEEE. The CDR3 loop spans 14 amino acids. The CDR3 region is CASSLVGSRGEQYF.

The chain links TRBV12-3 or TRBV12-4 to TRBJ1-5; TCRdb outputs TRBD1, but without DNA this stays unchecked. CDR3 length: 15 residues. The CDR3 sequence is CASSFGTESNQPQHF.

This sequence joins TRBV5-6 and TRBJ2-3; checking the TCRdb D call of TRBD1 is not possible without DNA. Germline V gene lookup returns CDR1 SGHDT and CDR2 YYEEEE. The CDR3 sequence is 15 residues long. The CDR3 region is CASSRGDRGPDTQYF.

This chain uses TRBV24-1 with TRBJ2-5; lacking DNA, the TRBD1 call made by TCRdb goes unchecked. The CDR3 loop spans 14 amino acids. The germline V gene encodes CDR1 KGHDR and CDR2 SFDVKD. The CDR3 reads CATSDSGLQETQYF.

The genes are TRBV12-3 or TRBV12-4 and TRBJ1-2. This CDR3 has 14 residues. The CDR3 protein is CASSLEGPLDGYTF.

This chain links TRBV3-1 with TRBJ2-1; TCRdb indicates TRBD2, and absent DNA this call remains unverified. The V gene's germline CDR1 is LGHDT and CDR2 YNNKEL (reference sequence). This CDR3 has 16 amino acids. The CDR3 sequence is CASSRMTSGGPNEQFF.

The CDR3: CASSSDDTQYF. The chain combines TRBV7-9 with TRBJ2-3. Germline values: CDR1 SEHNR, CDR2 FQNEAQ (reference sequence). The CDR3 is 11 residues long.

Here the CDR3 reads CASSLVVMNTEAFF. The V gene is TRBV5-5, the J gene TRBJ1-1. Germline V gene lookup returns CDR1 SGHKS and CDR2 YYEKEE (reference sequence). This CDR3 is built from 14 residues.

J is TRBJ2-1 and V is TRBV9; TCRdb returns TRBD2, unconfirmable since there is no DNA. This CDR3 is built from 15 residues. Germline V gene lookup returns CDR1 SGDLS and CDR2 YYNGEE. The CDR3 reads CASSVGIAGNNEQFF.

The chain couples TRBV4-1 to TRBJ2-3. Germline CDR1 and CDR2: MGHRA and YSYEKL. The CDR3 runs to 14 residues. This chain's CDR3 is CASSQVWLRDTQYF.

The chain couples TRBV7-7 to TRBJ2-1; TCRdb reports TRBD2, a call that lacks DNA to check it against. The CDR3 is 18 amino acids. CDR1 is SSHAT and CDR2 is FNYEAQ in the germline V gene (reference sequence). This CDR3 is CASSSGLAGVGFGDEQFF.

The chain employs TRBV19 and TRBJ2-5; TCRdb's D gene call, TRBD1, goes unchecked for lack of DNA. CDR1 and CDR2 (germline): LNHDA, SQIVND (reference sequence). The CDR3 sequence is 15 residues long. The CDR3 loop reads CASSIIPGTQETQYF. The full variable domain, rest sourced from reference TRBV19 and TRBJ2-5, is DGGITQSPKYLFRKEGQNVTLSCEQNLNHDAMYWYRQDPGQGLRLIYYSQIVNDFQKGDIAEGYSVSREKKESFPLTVTSAQKNPTAFYLCASSIIPGTQETQYFGPGTRLLVL.

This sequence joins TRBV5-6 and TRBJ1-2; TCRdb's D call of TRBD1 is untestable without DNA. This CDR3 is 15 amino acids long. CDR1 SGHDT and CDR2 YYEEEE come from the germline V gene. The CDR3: CASSLVAGGVYGYTF.

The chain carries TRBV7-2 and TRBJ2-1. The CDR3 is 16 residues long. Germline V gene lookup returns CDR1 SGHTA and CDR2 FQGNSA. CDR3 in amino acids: CASSLALDLLYNEQFF.

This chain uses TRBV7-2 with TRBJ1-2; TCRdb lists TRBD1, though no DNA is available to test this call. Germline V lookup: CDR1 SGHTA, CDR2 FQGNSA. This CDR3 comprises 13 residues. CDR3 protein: CASSLARGYGYTF. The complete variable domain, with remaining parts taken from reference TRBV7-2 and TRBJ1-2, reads GAGVSQSPSNKVTEKGKDVELRCDPISGHTALYWYRQSLGQGLEFLIYFQGNSAPDKSGLPSDRFSAERTGGSVSTLTIQRTQQEDSAVYLCASSLARGYGYTFGSGTRLTVV.

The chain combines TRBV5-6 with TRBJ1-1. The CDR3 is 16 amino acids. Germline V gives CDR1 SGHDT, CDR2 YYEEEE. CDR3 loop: CASTPASAREGTEAFF.

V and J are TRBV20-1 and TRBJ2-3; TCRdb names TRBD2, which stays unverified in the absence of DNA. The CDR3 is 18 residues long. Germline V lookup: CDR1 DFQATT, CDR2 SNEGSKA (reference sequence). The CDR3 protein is CSAIHGSGRGPSTDTQYF.

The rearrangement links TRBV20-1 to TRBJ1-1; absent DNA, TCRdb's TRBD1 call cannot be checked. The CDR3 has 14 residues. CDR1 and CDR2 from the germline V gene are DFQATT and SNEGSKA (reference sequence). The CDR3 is CSAIGGGMNTEAFF.

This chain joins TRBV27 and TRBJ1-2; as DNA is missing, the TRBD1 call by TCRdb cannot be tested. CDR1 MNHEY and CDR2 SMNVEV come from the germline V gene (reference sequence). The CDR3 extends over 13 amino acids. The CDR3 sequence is CASKGAAGYGYTF.

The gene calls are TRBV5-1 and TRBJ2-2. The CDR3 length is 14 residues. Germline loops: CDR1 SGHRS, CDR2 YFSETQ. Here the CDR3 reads CASSLPDYTVELFF. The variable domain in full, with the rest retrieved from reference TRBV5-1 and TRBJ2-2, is KAGVTQTPRYLIKTRGQQVTLSCSPISGHRSVSWYQQTPGQGLQFLFEYFSETQRNKGNFPGRFSGRQFSNSRSEMNVSTLELGDSALYLCASSLPDYTVELFFGEGSRLTVL.

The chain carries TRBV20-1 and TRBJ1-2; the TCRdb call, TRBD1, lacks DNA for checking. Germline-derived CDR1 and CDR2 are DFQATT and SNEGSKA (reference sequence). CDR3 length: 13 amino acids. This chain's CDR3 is CSAPRGTYYGYTF.

CDR3 amino acids: CASSFLQGLAKNIQYF. The chain joins TRBV7-9 to TRBJ2-4; TCRdb returns TRBD1, unconfirmable since there is no DNA. The CDR3 contains 16 residues. The germline V gene has CDR1 SEHNR and CDR2 FQNEAQ (reference sequence). The full variable domain, completed using reference TRBV7-9 and TRBJ2-4, is DTGVSQNPRHKITKRGQNVTFRCDPISEHNRLYWYRQTLGQGPEFLTYFQNEAQLEKSRLLSDRFSAERPKGSFSTLEIQRTEQGDSAMYLCASSFLQGLAKNIQYFGAGTRLSVL.

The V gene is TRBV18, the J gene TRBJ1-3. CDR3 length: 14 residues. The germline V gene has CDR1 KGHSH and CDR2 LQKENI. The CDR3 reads CASSPGVSGNTIYF. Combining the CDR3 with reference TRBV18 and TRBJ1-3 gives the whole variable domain NAGVMQNPRHLVRRRGQEARLRCSPMKGHSHVYWYRQLPEEGLKFMVYLQKENIIDESGMPKERFSAEFPKEGPSILRIQQVVRGDSAAYFCASSPGVSGNTIYFGEGSWLTVV.

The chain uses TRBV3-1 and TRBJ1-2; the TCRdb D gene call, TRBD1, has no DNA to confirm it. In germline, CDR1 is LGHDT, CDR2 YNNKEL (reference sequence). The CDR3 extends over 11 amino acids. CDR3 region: CASDPGIGYTF.

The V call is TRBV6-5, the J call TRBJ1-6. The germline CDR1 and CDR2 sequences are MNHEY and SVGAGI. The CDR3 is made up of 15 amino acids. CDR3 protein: CASTSLSSYNSPLHF.